A single sample gave rise to the 20 T cell receptor beta chains below, sequenced in a study of T-cell memory formation after mild COVID-19 listed by TCRdb under 2021. The library was built by means of 5' RACE. Sequenced using an Illumina NovaSeq 6000. Through fastp at Q25 and MiXCR, TCRdb rebuilt clones from the public reads, retaining in-frame beta chains. For every CDR3 protein sequence, its rows merge into one entry that carries the most common genes and DNA. The sample table shows 450,000 to 650,000 distinct CDR3 sequences, and roughly 17% are seen once. The ten largest clonotypes hold approximately 12% of the sample. The sequenced sample was PBMCs or a T cell subset sorted from them (not recorded which). The receptor set was obtained from an adult woman who had mild COVID-19 (a few samples of this study predate the infection). The sample titles of this study are shuffled in the database, so cell type and time point are left out; the donor was told from shared clones.

This chain links TRBV7-9 with TRBJ1-1; D unclear. This CDR3 is built from 12 residues. Germline V lookup: CDR1 SEHNR, CDR2 FQNEAQ (reference sequence). V was trimmed by 5 bases and J by 6 bases, leaving 10 bases between them. The CDR3 reads CASSHGGAEAFF. The CDR3 DNA follows: TGTGCCAGCAGCCATGGCGGGGCTGAAGCTTTCTTT. Complete variable domain (other parts from reference TRBV7-9 and TRBJ1-1): DTGVSQNPRHKITKRGQNVTFRCDPISEHNRLYWYRQTLGQGPEFLTYFQNEAQLEKSRLLSDRFSAERPKGSFSTLEIQRTEQGDSAMYLCASSHGGAEAFFGQGTRLTVV.

The gene calls are TRBV2 and TRBJ2-3, with 8 bases fitting TRBD2. Germline CDR1 is SNHLY and CDR2 is FYNNEI. V lost 2 bases to trimming and J lost 1 base; unmatched junction nucleotides: 5. The CDR3 sequence is 16 residues long. CDR3 sequence (DNA): TGTGCCAGCAGTGAACTATTACTAGCGGGCACAGATACGCAGTATTTT. This codes for CASSELLLAGTDTQYF.

The V call is TRBV6-6, the J call TRBJ1-2; no firm D call. The V gene's germline CDR1 is MNHNY and CDR2 SVGAGI (reference sequence). CDR3 size: 15 residues. Trimming shortened V by 2 bases and J by 2 bases, and 12 bases separated the two germline ends. In nucleotides, the CDR3 is TGTGCCAGCAGTTACCCGGCCGGGCCGAACTATGGCTACACCTTC. It encodes CASSYPAGPNYGYTF.

This clonotype has just a few counts. The CDR3 reads CASSSRAEGYGYTF. The CDR3 bases are TGTGCCAGCAGCTCCCGGGCAGAAGGCTATGGCTACACCTTC. The chain uses TRBV7-9 and TRBJ1-2; D is undetermined. Trimming took 4 bases from V and 4 from J, leaving 13 bases between them. The germline V gene encodes CDR1 SEHNR and CDR2 FQNEAQ (reference sequence). The CDR3 extends over 14 amino acids.

This clonotype has just a few counts. The chain employs TRBV4-3 and TRBJ2-4, with D perhaps matching TRBD2 (6 bases). The CDR3 is 23 residues long. CDR1 is LGHNA, CDR2 YSLEER, per germline. Trimming removed 1 base from V and 0 bases from J, with 31 bases in between. In nucleotides, the CDR3 is TGCGCCAGCAGCCAAGGCCTTTTTGCGGGATCCAGGGACTTGGAGACAGCCAAAAACATTCAGTACTTC. Its translation: CASSQGLFAGSRDLETAKNIQYF.

The chain carries TRBV2 and TRBJ1-4; TRBD1 might be the D (6 bases). Germline values: CDR1 SNHLY, CDR2 FYNNEI. V dropped 6 bases and J dropped 0 bases, with 11 bases sitting between them. CDR3 length equals 15 residues. CDR3 residues: CASSRTVTTNEKLFF. CDR3 nucleotides: TGTGCCAGCAGCCGGACAGTGACAACTAATGAAAAACTGTTTTTT.

This clonotype has at least ten counts. V is TRBV12-3 or TRBV12-4 and J is TRBJ1-2, with no clear D. This CDR3 has 15 amino acids. V dropped 5 bases and J dropped 6 bases, with 19 bases sitting between them. Here the CDR3 reads CASSPHMLSSHGYTF. CDR3 nucleotide sequence: TGTGCCAGCAGTCCCCACATGTTAAGTAGCCATGGCTACACCTTC.

This sequence joins TRBV24-1 and TRBJ1-5; 9 bases align to TRBD1. This CDR3 is 16 amino acids long. The V and J ends lost 3 bases and 1 base, in that order; junction bases with no gene match: 3. In germline, CDR1 is KGHDR, CDR2 SFDVKD. Here the CDR3 reads CATSDTGTGSNQPQHF. The CDR3 DNA follows: TGTGCCACCAGTGATACCGGGACAGGGAGCAATCAGCCCCAGCATTTT.

This rearrangement joins TRBV24-1 to TRBJ2-1; 13 bases are a match to TRBD2. In germline, CDR1 is KGHDR, CDR2 SFDVKD. This CDR3 is built from 16 residues. Unmatched junction bases numbered 5, after V lost 2 bases and J lost 8 bases. The CDR3 is CATSDSLGLAGHEQFF. CDR3 coding DNA: TGTGCCACCAGTGATTCCCTGGGACTAGCGGGACATGAGCAGTTCTTC.

The gene calls are TRBV6-2 or TRBV6-3 and TRBJ2-7, with a possible D match to TRBD1 (5 bases). Trimming left V 8 bases short and J 1 base short, with 18 bases between. Germline V gene data show CDR1 as MNHEY and CDR2 as SVGEGT. CDR3 length equals 15 residues. The CDR3 DNA reads TGTGCCAGCGGATCTACAGGCGACAATTCCTACGAGCAGTACTTC. Protein: CASGSTGDNSYEQYF.

V gene TRBV11-3 combines with J gene TRBJ1-1, with a tentative D call TRBD1 (5 bases). CDR1 is SGHNT and CDR2 is YENEEA in the germline V gene. CDR3 length: 12 amino acids. The V gene lost 3 bases and the J gene lost 6 bases, with 8 bases spanning the gap. CDR3 in DNA: TGTGCCAGCAGCTTCCCGACAGCTGAAGCTTTCTTT. Translating it yields CASSFPTAEAFF. The entire variable domain, with the rest obtained from reference TRBV11-3 and TRBJ1-1, is as follows: EAGVVQSPRYKIIEKKQPVAFWCNPISGHNTLYWYLQNLGQGPELLIRYENEEAVDDSQLPKDRFSAERLKGVDSTLKIQPAELGDSAVYLCASSFPTAEAFFGQGTRLTVV.

The chain uses TRBV6-1 and TRBJ2-5; D is ambiguous. The CDR3 is 13 amino acids. V lost 1 base to trimming and J lost 7 bases, with 10 bases between them. Germline-derived CDR1 and CDR2 are MNHNS and SASEGT. CDR3 bases: TGTGCCAGCAGTGAAGTTCTCGGAATGACCCAGTACTTC. Protein: CASSEVLGMTQYF.

The chain employs TRBV7-3 and TRBJ1-1; 8 bases are a match to TRBD1. Per germline, CDR1 SGHTA and CDR2 FQGTGA. With 7 bases clipped from V and 4 bases from J, the junction kept 5 bases outside the gene matches. The CDR3 length is 13 residues. CDR3 loop: CASTQGAGTEAFF. The CDR3 DNA is TGTGCCAGCACCCAGGGGGCCGGCACTGAAGCTTTCTTT.

This clonotype was found many times. The chain couples TRBV29-1 to TRBJ2-7; 8 nucleotides agree with TRBD1. J gave up 5 bases and V 2 bases, and 11 bases lay outside the gene matches. The CDR3 extends over 15 amino acids. Looked up from germline, CDR1 is SQVTM and CDR2 is ANQGSEA. The CDR3 protein is CSVENVQGAVHEQYF. CDR3 in DNA: TGCAGCGTTGAAAACGTTCAGGGGGCTGTCCACGAGCAGTACTTC.

V usage is TRBV6-6 and J usage is TRBJ1-2; D is unresolved. The CDR3 contains 13 residues. V lost 8 bases and J lost 4, with 14 bases in between. In germline, CDR1 is MNHNY, CDR2 SVGAGI (reference sequence). CDR3 region: CASRILDSYGYTF. As DNA, the CDR3 is TGTGCCAGCCGCATACTGGACTCCTATGGCTACACCTTC.

This clonotype was detected only a few times. The genes are TRBV6-6 and TRBJ1-2; 8 nucleotides line up with TRBD1. The V gene end was trimmed by 0 bases and the J gene end by 7 bases; junction bases not matched to a gene: 10. This CDR3 is 16 amino acids long. The germline V gene encodes CDR1 MNHNY and CDR2 SVGAGI (reference sequence). CDR3 in DNA: TGTGCCAGCAGTTACTCGTTCCCCGCCAGGGGGCCTGGCTACACCTTC. This translates into CASSYSFPARGPGYTF.

The chain recombines TRBV27 with TRBJ2-1, with a weak D call TRBD1 (6 bases). CDR1 is MNHEY, CDR2 SMNVEV, per germline (reference sequence). This CDR3 contains 16 residues. Trimming took off 5 bases at V and 4 bases at J, with 18 bases between the two ends. For the CDR3, the DNA is TGTGCCAGCAGTACAAACAGGGACCGGACTTACAATGAGCAGTTCTTC. Its protein product is CASSTNRDRTYNEQFF.

This clonotype was counted only a few times. The chain employs TRBV28 and TRBJ2-3; 7 bases agree with TRBD2. Germline CDR1 and CDR2: MDHEN and SYDVKM. The CDR3 runs to 15 residues. J was trimmed by 4 bases and V by 7 bases; bases with no gene match: 11. The CDR3: CASNPGLSGPDTQYF. The CDR3, as DNA: TGTGCCAGCAACCCGGGACTATCGGGGCCAGATACGCAGTATTTT.

The V call is TRBV9, the J call TRBJ1-3; no firm D call. Trimming shortened V by 0 bases and J by 0 bases, and 7 bases separated the two germline ends. In germline, CDR1 is SGDLS, CDR2 YYNGEE. The CDR3 totals 15 residues. CDR3 residues: CASSVGTYSGNTIYF. In DNA form, the CDR3 reads TGTGCCAGCAGCGTAGGGACCTACTCTGGAAACACCATATATTTT. Variable domain in full (rest from reference TRBV9 and TRBJ1-3): DSGVTQTPKHLITATGQRVTLRCSPRSGDLSVYWYQQSLDQGLQFLIQYYNGEERAKGNILERFSAQQFPDLHSELNLSSLELGDSALYFCASSVGTYSGNTIYFGEGSWLTVV.

The sample holds a few counts of this clonotype. The V gene is TRBV29-1, the J gene TRBJ2-5; D is perhaps TRBD2 (6 bases). Germline CDR1 reads SQVTM; CDR2 reads ANQGSEA. V was trimmed by 7 bases and J by 10 bases, leaving 22 bases between them. The CDR3 runs 13 residues. CDR3 sequence reads: CSARLGAEEGQYF. The CDR3 bases are TGCAGCGCCAGACTAGGGGCTGAAGAAGGCCAGTACTTC.